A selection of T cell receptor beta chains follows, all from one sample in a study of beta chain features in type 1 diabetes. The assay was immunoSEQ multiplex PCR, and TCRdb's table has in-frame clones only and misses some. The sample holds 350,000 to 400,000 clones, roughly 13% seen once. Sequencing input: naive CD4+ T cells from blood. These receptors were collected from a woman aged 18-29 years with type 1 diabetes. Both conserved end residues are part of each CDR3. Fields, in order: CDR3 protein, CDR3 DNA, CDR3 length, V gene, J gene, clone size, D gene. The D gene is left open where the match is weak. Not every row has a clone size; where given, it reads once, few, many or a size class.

cdr3_aa: CASSATSGSYEQYF
cdr3_nt: TGTGCCAGCAGTGCGACTAGCGGGAGCTACGAGCAGTACTTC
cdr3_length: 14
v_call: TRBV6-5
j_call: TRBJ2-7
clone_size: -
d_call: TRBD2

cdr3_aa: CASSIGTGSTDTQYF
cdr3_nt: TGTGCCAGTAGTATCGGGACAGGGAGCACAGATACGCAGTATTTT
cdr3_length: 15
v_call: TRBV19
j_call: TRBJ2-3
clone_size: -
d_call: TRBD1

cdr3_aa: CSVEELGVRLAGTQYF
cdr3_nt: TGCAGCGTTGAAGAACTTGGAGTCCGACTAGCTGGGACCCAGTACTTC
cdr3_length: 16
v_call: TRBV29-1
j_call: TRBJ2-5
clone_size: few
d_call: TRBD2

cdr3_aa: CASGIAGGNEQFF
cdr3_nt: TGTGCCAGCGGCATAGCGGGGGGCAATGAGCAGTTCTTC
cdr3_length: 13
v_call: TRBV7-2
j_call: TRBJ2-1
clone_size: few
d_call: TRBD2

cdr3_aa: CATTLFRDRGLSPLHF
cdr3_nt: TGTGCCACGACGCTTTTCCGGGACAGGGGGCTTTCACCCCTCCACTTT
cdr3_length: 16
v_call: TRBV30
j_call: TRBJ1-6
clone_size: -
d_call: TRBD1

cdr3_aa: CASSPTGYGYTF
cdr3_nt: TGTGCCAGCAGCCCTACGGGCTATGGCTACACCTTC
cdr3_length: 12
v_call: TRBV5-6
j_call: TRBJ1-2
clone_size: -
d_call: -

cdr3_aa: CASSFDRAEGETQYF
cdr3_nt: TGTGCCAGCAGCTTCGACAGGGCCGAGGGAGAGACCCAGTACTTC
cdr3_length: 15
v_call: TRBV5-4
j_call: TRBJ2-5
clone_size: few
d_call: TRBD1

cdr3_aa: CASSSGITEAFF
cdr3_nt: TGTGCCAGCAGTTCCGGGATTACTGAAGCTTTCTTT
cdr3_length: 12
v_call: TRBV6-6
j_call: TRBJ1-1
clone_size: -
d_call: -

cdr3_aa: CASSPSTYEQYF
cdr3_nt: TGTGCCAGCAGTCCAAGCACCTACGAGCAGTACTTC
cdr3_length: 12
v_call: TRBV28
j_call: TRBJ2-7
clone_size: few
d_call: -

cdr3_aa: CSSGGGNYGYTF
cdr3_nt: TGCAGCTCCGGGGGAGGGAACTATGGCTACACCTTC
cdr3_length: 12
v_call: TRBV29-1
j_call: TRBJ1-2
clone_size: -
d_call: -

cdr3_aa: CASSLRSSGLYNEQFF
cdr3_nt: TGTGCCAGCAGCTTAAGGTCTAGCGGGCTCTACAATGAGCAGTTCTTC
cdr3_length: 16
v_call: TRBV11-2
j_call: TRBJ2-1
clone_size: -
d_call: TRBD2

cdr3_aa: CASSLEASGTGELFF
cdr3_nt: TGCGCCAGCAGCTTGGAGGCTAGTGGTACCGGGGAGCTGTTTTTT
cdr3_length: 15
v_call: TRBV5-1
j_call: TRBJ2-2
clone_size: -
d_call: -

cdr3_aa: CASSREPGELFF
cdr3_nt: TGTGCCAGCAGTCGAGAGCCCGGGGAGCTGTTTTTT
cdr3_length: 12
v_call: TRBV6-6
j_call: TRBJ2-2
clone_size: few
d_call: -

cdr3_aa: CSAPENIQYF
cdr3_nt: TGCAGTGCACCGGAAAACATTCAGTACTTC
cdr3_length: 10
v_call: TRBV20-1
j_call: TRBJ2-4
clone_size: -
d_call: -

cdr3_aa: CASSWDSTGELFF
cdr3_nt: TGTGCCAGCAGTTGGGACAGCACCGGGGAGCTGTTTTTT
cdr3_length: 13
v_call: TRBV6-5
j_call: TRBJ2-2
clone_size: -
d_call: TRBD1

cdr3_aa: CASSVAGGNTGELFF
cdr3_nt: TGTGCCAGCAGCGTAGCGGGAGGTAACACCGGGGAGCTGTTTTTT
cdr3_length: 15
v_call: TRBV9
j_call: TRBJ2-2
clone_size: -
d_call: TRBD2

cdr3_aa: CATSGEEETQYF
cdr3_nt: TGTGCCACAAGCGGGGAGGAAGAGACCCAGTACTTC
cdr3_length: 12
v_call: TRBV10-3
j_call: TRBJ2-5
clone_size: -
d_call: TRBD2

cdr3_aa: CASSPSGRQPQHF
cdr3_nt: TGCGCCAGCAGCCCCTCGGGTCGGCAGCCCCAGCATTTT
cdr3_length: 13
v_call: TRBV5-1
j_call: TRBJ1-5
clone_size: -
d_call: -

cdr3_aa: CASSFSGRTPVGGYTF
cdr3_nt: TGTGCCAGCAGCTTCTCAGGGAGGACGCCAGTTGGTGGCTACACCTTC
cdr3_length: 16
v_call: TRBV5-4
j_call: TRBJ1-2
clone_size: few
d_call: -

cdr3_aa: CASSLFQPGRYEQYF
cdr3_nt: TGCGCCAGCAGCCTTTTTCAGCCGGGGAGGTACGAGCAGTACTTC
cdr3_length: 15
v_call: TRBV4-3
j_call: TRBJ2-7
clone_size: few
d_call: -

cdr3_aa: CASSGTGGSDGYTF
cdr3_nt: TGTGCCAGCAGTGGAACAGGGGGATCAGATGGCTACACCTTC
cdr3_length: 14
v_call: TRBV2
j_call: TRBJ1-2
clone_size: -
d_call: TRBD1

cdr3_aa: CASSQTRRLGYTF
cdr3_nt: TGTGCCAGCAGCCAAACCCGTCGGCTCGGGTACACCTTC
cdr3_length: 13
v_call: TRBV14
j_call: TRBJ1-2
clone_size: few
d_call: -